One sample yielded the 15 T cell receptor beta chains listed below, sequenced in a study of blood T cell repertoires in COVID-19. TCRdb's copy holds only in-frame clones and misses some; the assay was immunoSEQ multiplex PCR. The sample lists 200,000 to 250,000 clones; around 84% were seen once. The sample was peripheral blood. These receptors all stem from a woman aged 40 to 50 who had recovered from COVID-19.

The chain is built from TRBV28 and TRBJ1-5; 9 nucleotides align to TRBD1. Trimming cost V 5 bases and J 5 bases; bases outside gene matches: 4. Germline CDR1 MDHEN, CDR2 SYDVKM. The CDR3 length is 14 residues. The CDR3, as DNA: TGTGCCAGCAGTCGGACAGGGGACCATCAGCCCCAGCATTTT. It yields the protein CASSRTGDHQPQHF.

V and J are TRBV2 and TRBJ2-1, with 7 bases identical to TRBD2. This CDR3 comprises 15 residues. Germline CDR1 reads SNHLY; CDR2 reads FYNNEI. V dropped 6 bases and J dropped 4; count of bases not matched to a gene: 9. The DNA for the CDR3 is TGTGCCAGCAGCTTACTAGCGTCGGGGTACAATGAGCAGTTCTTC. Translating gives CASSLLASGYNEQFF.

The chain combines TRBV28 with TRBJ2-7; TRBD1 matches 8 bases. Trimming removed 2 bases from V and 0 bases from J; junction bases left unmatched: 9. The germline CDR1 and CDR2 sequences are MDHEN and SYDVKM. CDR3 length: 17 residues. CDR3 in amino acids: CASSLNGDRTFSYEQYF. In DNA form, the CDR3 reads TGTGCCAGCAGTTTAAACGGGGACAGGACTTTCTCCTACGAGCAGTACTTC.

V and J are TRBV29-1 and TRBJ2-3, with 8 bases lining up with TRBD1. The ends lost 6 bases at V and 3 bases at J; junction bases unmatched: 11. The germline V gene encodes CDR1 SQVTM and CDR2 ANQGSEA. The CDR3 totals 15 residues. The CDR3 DNA is TGCAGCGTCGGTGGGTCCAGGGGGCTAACAGATACGCAGTATTTT. Its protein product is CSVGGSRGLTDTQYF.

The chain links TRBV6-2 or TRBV6-3 to TRBJ1-1; no definite D call. Trimming pared 6 bases from V and 8 bases from J, leaving 13 bases between. Germline loops: CDR1 MNHEY, CDR2 SVGEGT. The CDR3 extends over 12 amino acids. The CDR3 bases are TGTGCCAGCAGCGCCTGGCGCAGGGAAGCTTTCTTT. Protein sequence: CASSAWRREAFF.

This sequence joins TRBV9 and TRBJ2-1, with 9 bases lining up with TRBD2. Germline CDR1 is SGDLS and CDR2 is YYNGEE. V was clipped by 0 bases and J by 4 bases; unmatched bases: 5. The CDR3 totals 16 residues. The CDR3 spells CASSVGLAVRYNEQFF. The CDR3 DNA reads TGTGCCAGCAGCGTAGGACTAGCGGTCAGGTACAATGAGCAGTTCTTC. The variable domain in full, completed from reference TRBV9 and TRBJ2-1, reads DSGVTQTPKHLITATGQRVTLRCSPRSGDLSVYWYQQSLDQGLQFLIQYYNGEERAKGNILERFSAQQFPDLHSELNLSSLELGDSALYFCASSVGLAVRYNEQFFGPGTRLTVL.

V and J are TRBV28 and TRBJ1-1, with 8 nucleotides matching TRBD1. Germline V gives CDR1 MDHEN, CDR2 SYDVKM. V shed 7 bases and J 11 bases; nucleotides not matched to a gene: 6. CDR3 length equals 11 residues. This CDR3 reads CASNRQGSAFF. The CDR3 DNA reads as TGTGCCAGCAATAGACAGGGGTCGGCTTTCTTT.

Points on this clone: A junction end diverges from the germline sequence, so it may reflect a read error. The chain is built from TRBV4-2 and TRBJ1-5; no definite D call. The germline V gene encodes CDR1 LGHNA and CDR2 YNFKEQ. The length of the CDR3 is 16 residues. The CDR3 sequence: CASSQGGPYSNQPQHF. The CDR3 coding sequence is TGTGCCAGCAGTCAAGGTGGGCCATATAGCAATCAGCCCCAGCATTTT.

J is TRBJ1-1 and V is TRBV5-1; no definite D call. Trimming left V 4 bases short and J 4 bases short, with 17 bases between. The germline V gene has CDR1 SGHRS and CDR2 YFSETQ. The length of the CDR3 is 15 residues. The CDR3 DNA reads TGCGCCAGCAGCGGGATTGCATTGGGAGGCACTGAAGCTTTCTTT. It encodes CASSGIALGGTEAFF.

The chain carries TRBV11-2 and TRBJ1-4; 7 bases match TRBD1. With V trimmed by 2 bases and J by 7 bases, 7 bases remained unmatched. Looked up from germline, CDR1 is SGHAT and CDR2 is FQNNGV. This CDR3 spans 15 amino acids. CDR3 sequence: CASSLLTGLGEKLFF. The DNA for the CDR3 is TGTGCCAGCAGCTTATTGACAGGGCTGGGTGAAAAACTGTTTTTT.

The rearrangement links TRBV2 to TRBJ2-3; D is possibly TRBD1 (5 bases). Trimming stripped 8 bases from V and 6 bases from J, with 9 bases between. CDR3 length equals 11 residues. CDR1 SNHLY and CDR2 FYNNEI come from the germline V gene. CDR3 protein: CASDSGDTQYF. As DNA, the CDR3 is TGTGCCAGCGACTCAGGGGATACGCAGTATTTT.

This chain joins TRBV13 and TRBJ1-2; unclear D gene. Germline-derived CDR1 and CDR2 are PRHDT and FYEKMQ (reference sequence). This CDR3 is 13 amino acids long. Trimming stripped 5 bases from V and 5 bases from J, with 12 bases between. CDR3 loop: CASSLPLQYGYTF. CDR3 nucleotide sequence: TGTGCCAGCAGCCTACCGTTACAGTATGGCTACACCTTC.

This clone was counted only a few times. V gene TRBV4-2 combines with J gene TRBJ1-1; D is undetermined. CDR3 size: 14 residues. Germline CDR1 is LGHNA and CDR2 is YNFKEQ. V was cut by 0 bases and J by 11 bases, with 16 bases left in between. The DNA for the CDR3 is TGTGCCAGCAGCCAAGACGGGTCGAGGGTCGGGGCTTTCTTT. It translates to CASSQDGSRVGAFF.

The chain carries TRBV6-5 and TRBJ1-2, with 7 bases identical to TRBD1. The CDR3 runs to 13 residues. V dropped 8 bases and J dropped 5; count of bases not matched to a gene: 8. Germline V CDR1 and CDR2: MNHEY, SVGAGI. The CDR3 DNA sequence: TGTGCCAGCTGCCCCCGGGACAGATATGGCTACACCTTC. This encodes CASCPRDRYGYTF.

V is TRBV2 and J is TRBJ1-5; 7 bases line up with TRBD1. The ends lost 10 bases at V and 4 bases at J; junction bases unmatched: 10. Germline V gives CDR1 SNHLY, CDR2 FYNNEI. This CDR3 has 14 amino acids. CDR3 in amino acids: CATDLTGSNQPQHF. DNA for the CDR3: TGTGCCACCGATCTGACAGGGTCGAATCAGCCCCAGCATTTT.